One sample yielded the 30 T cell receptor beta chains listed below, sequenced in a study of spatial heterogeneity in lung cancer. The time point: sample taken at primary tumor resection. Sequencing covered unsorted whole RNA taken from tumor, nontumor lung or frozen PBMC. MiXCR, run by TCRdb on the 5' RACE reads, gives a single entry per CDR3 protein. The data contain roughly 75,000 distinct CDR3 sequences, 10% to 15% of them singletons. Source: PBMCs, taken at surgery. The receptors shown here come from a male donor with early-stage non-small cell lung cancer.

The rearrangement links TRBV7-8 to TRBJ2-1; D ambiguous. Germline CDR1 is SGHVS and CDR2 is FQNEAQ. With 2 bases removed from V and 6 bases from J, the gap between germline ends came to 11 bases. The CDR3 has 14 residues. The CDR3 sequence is CASSLLGPSNEQFF. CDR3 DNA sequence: TGTGCCAGCAGCTTACTAGGACCCTCCAATGAGCAGTTCTTC.

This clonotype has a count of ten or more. The CDR3 nucleotides read TGTGCCAGCAGTGACGGACAGGGAGGAGGCTACACCTTC. Residues: CASSDGQGGGYTF. This chain links TRBV27 with TRBJ1-2, with 8 bases that match TRBD1. The germline V gene has CDR1 MNHEY and CDR2 SMNVEV (reference sequence). CDR3 length equals 13 residues. The V gene end was trimmed by 5 bases and the J gene end by 8 bases; junction bases not matched to a gene: 7.

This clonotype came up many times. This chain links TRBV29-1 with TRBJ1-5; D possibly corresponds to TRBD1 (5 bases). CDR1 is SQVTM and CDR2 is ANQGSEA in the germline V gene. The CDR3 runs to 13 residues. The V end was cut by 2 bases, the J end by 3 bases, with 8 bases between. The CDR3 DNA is TGCAGCGTTGAATTCGGGGCCAATCAGCCCCAGCATTTT. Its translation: CSVEFGANQPQHF.

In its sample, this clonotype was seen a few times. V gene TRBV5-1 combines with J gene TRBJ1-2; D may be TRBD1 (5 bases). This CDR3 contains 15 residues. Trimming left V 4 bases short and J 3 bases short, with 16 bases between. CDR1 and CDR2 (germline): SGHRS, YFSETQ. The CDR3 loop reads CASSPGTTFDYGYTF. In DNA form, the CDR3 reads TGCGCCAGCAGCCCGGGGACGACGTTCGACTATGGCTACACCTTC.

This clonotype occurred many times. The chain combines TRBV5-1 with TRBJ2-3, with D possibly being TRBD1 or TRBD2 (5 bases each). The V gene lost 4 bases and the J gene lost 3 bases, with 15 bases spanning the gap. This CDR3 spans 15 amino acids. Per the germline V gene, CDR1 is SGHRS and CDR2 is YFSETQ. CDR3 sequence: CASSQGDPGTDTQYF. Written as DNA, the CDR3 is TGCGCCAGCAGCCAGGGAGATCCCGGGACAGATACGCAGTATTTT. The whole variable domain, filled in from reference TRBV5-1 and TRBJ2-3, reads KAGVTQTPRYLIKTRGQQVTLSCSPISGHRSVSWYQQTPGQGLQFLFEYFSETQRNKGNFPGRFSGRQFSNSRSEMNVSTLELGDSALYLCASSQGDPGTDTQYFGPGTRLTVL.

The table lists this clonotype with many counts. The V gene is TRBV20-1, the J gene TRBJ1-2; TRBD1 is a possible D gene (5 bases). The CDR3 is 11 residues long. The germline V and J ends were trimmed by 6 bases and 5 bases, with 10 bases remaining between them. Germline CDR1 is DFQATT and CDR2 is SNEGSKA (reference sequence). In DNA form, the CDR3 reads TGCAGTGCCTGGGGGTCGTATGGCTACACCTTC. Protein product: CSAWGSYGYTF.

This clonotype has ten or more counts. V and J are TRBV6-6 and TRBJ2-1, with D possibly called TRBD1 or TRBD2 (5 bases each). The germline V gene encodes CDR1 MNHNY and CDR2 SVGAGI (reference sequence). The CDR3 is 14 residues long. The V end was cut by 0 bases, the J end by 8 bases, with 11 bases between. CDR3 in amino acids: CASSYSGVSHEQFF. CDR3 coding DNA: TGTGCCAGCAGTTACTCGGGGGTCAGTCATGAGCAGTTCTTC.

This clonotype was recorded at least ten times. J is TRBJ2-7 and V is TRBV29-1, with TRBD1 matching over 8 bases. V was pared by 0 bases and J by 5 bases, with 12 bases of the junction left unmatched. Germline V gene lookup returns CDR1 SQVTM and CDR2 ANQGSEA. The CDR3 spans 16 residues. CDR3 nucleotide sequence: TGCAGCGTTGAAGATGGGATGGGGACAGGACTGAACGAGCAGTACTTC. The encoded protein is CSVEDGMGTGLNEQYF.

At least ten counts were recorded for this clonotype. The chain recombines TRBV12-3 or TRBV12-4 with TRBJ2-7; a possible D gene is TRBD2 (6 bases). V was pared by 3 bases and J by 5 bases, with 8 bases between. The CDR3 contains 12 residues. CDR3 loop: CASSLGGNEQYF. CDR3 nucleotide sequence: TGTGCCAGCAGTTTGGGGGGAAACGAGCAGTACTTC.

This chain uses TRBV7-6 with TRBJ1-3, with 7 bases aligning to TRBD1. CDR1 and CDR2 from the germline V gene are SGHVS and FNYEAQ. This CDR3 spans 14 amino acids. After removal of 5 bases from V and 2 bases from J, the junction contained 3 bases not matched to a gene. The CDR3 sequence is CASSPQGAGNTIYF. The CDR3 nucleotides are TGTGCCAGCAGCCCGCAGGGGGCTGGAAACACCATATATTTT.

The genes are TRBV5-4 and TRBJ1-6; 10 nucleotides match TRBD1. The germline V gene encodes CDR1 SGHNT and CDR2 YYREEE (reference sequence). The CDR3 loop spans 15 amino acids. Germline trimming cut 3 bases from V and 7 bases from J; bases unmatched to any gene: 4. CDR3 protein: CASSSAGQGNSPLHF. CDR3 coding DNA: TGTGCCAGCAGCTCGGCGGGACAGGGGAATTCACCCCTCCACTTT.

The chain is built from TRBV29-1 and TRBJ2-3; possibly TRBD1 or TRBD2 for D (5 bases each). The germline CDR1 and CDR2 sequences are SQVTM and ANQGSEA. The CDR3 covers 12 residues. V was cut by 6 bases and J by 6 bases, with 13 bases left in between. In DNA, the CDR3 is TGCAGCGTCGGAACAGGCGGGGATACGCAGTATTTT. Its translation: CSVGTGGDTQYF.

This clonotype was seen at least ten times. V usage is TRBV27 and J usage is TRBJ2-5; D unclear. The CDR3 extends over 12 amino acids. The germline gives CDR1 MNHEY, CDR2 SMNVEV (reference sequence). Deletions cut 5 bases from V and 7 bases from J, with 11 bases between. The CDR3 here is CASSEVRGTQYF. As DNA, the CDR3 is TGTGCCAGCAGTGAAGTAAGAGGGACCCAGTACTTC.

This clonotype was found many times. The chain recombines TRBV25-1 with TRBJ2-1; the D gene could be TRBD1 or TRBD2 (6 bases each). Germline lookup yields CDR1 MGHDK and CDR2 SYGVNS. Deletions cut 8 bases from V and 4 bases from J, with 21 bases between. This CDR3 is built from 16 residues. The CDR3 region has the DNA TGTGCCAGCCAATCCACAAGGCGGGACACTTACAATGAGCAGTTCTTC. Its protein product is CASQSTRRDTYNEQFF.

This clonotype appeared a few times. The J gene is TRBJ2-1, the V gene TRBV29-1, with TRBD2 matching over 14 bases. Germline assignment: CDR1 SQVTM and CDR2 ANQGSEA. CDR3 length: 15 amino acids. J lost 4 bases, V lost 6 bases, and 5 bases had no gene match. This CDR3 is CSVTGTSGRYNEQFF. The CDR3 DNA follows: TGCAGCGTGACCGGGACTAGCGGGAGATACAATGAGCAGTTCTTC.

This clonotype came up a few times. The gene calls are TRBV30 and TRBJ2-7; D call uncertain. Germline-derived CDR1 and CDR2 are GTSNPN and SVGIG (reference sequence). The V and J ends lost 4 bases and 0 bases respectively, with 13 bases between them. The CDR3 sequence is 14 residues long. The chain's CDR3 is CAWTKATRSYEQYF. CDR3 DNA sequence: TGTGCCTGGACAAAGGCGACCCGCTCCTACGAGCAGTACTTC.

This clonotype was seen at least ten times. CDR3 bases: TGCGCCAGCAGCCAAGATCGAAGGCAGTCACCCCTCCACTTT. It translates to CASSQDRRQSPLHF. The chain has TRBV4-3 and TRBJ1-6, with D unresolved. Trimming left V 0 bases short and J 10 bases short, with 10 bases between. The germline CDR1 and CDR2 sequences are LGHNA and YSLEER. The CDR3 extends over 14 amino acids.

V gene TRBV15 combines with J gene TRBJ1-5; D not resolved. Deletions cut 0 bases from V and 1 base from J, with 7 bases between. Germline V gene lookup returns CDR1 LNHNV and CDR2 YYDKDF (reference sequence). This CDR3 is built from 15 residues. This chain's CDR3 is CATSRDRTSNQPQHF. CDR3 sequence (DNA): TGTGCCACCAGCAGAGACAGAACCAGCAATCAGCCCCAGCATTTT.

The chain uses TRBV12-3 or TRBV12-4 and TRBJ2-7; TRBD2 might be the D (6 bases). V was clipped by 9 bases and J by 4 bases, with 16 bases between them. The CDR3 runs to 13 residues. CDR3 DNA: TGTGCCAGTTCGGAGGGCCGAGGGTACGAGCAGTACTTC. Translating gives CASSEGRGYEQYF.

Here the CDR3 DNA reads TGTGCCAGCAGTATAATCTTAGACACTGAAGCTTTCTTT. Its translation is CASSIILDTEAFF. The chain uses TRBV12-3 or TRBV12-4 and TRBJ1-1; D gene ambiguous. The CDR3 runs 13 residues. V was cut by 5 bases and J by 3 bases, with 10 bases left in between.

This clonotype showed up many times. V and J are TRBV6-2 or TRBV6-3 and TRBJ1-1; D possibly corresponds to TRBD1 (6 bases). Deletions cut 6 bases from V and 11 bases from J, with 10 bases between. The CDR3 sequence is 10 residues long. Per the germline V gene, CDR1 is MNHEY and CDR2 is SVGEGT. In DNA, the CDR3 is TGTGCCAGCAGGGGACATCGGGCTTTCTTT. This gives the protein CASRGHRAFF.

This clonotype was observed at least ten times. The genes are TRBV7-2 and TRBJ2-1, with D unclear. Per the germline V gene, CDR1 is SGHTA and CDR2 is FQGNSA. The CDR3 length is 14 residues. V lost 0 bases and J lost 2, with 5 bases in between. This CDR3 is CASSLATPYNEQFF. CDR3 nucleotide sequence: TGTGCCAGCAGCTTAGCGACACCCTACAATGAGCAGTTCTTC.

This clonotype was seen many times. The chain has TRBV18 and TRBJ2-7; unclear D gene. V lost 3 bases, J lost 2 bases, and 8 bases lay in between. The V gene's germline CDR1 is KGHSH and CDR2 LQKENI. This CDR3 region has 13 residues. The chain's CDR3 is CASSPSRPYEQYF. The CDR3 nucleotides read TGTGCCAGCTCACCCTCTCGGCCCTACGAGCAGTACTTC.

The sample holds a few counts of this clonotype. The DNA of the CDR3 is TGTGCCAGCAGCTTAATGGGGCTGAACACTGAAGCTTTCTTT. Its translation: CASSLMGLNTEAFF. The genes are TRBV7-9 and TRBJ1-1; weak D call: TRBD1 (5 bases). The germline gives CDR1 SEHNR, CDR2 FQNEAQ (reference sequence). The V end lost 2 bases, the J end lost 0 bases, and 7 bases lay between the germline ends. The CDR3 length is 14 residues.

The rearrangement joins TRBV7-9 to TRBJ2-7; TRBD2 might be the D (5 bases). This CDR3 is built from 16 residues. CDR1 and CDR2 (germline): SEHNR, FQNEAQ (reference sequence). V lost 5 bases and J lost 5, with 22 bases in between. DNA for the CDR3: TGTGCCAGCAGCCCATACCAGAGGGCCCTCAAGAACGAGCAGTACTTC. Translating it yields CASSPYQRALKNEQYF.

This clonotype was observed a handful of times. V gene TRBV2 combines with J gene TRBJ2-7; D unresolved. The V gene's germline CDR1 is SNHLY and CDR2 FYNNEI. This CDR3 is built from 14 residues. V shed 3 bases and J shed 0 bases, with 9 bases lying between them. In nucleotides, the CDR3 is TGTGCCAGCAGTGAGTCAGTTCACTCCTACGAGCAGTACTTC. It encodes CASSESVHSYEQYF.

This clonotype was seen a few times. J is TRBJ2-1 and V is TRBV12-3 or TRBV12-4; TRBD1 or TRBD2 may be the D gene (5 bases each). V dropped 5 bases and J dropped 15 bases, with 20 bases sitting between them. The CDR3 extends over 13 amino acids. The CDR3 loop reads CASSPRDREVAFF. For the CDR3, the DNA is TGTGCCAGCAGTCCCCGGGACCGGGAAGTGGCGTTCTTC.

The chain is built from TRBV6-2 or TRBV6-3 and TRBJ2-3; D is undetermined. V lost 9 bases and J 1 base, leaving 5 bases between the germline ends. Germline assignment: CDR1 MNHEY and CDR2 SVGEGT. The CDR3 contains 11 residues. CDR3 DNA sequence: TGTGCCAGTCTTGGCACAGATACGCAGTATTTT. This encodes CASLGTDTQYF.

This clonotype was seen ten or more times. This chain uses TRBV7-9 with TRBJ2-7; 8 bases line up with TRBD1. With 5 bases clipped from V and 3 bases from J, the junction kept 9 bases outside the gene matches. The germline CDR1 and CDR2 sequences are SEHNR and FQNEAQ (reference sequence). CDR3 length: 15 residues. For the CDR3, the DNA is TGTGCCAGCAGCCCACTAAAGACAGGGGTCTACGAGCAGTACTTC. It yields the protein CASSPLKTGVYEQYF.

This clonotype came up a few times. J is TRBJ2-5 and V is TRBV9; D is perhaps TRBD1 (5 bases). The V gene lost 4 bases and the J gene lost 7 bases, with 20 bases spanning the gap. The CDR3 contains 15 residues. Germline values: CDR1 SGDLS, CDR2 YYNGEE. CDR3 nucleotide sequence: TGTGCCAGCAGCACAGAGCTAAGGGGCACGGCGACCCAGTACTTC. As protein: CASSTELRGTATQYF.